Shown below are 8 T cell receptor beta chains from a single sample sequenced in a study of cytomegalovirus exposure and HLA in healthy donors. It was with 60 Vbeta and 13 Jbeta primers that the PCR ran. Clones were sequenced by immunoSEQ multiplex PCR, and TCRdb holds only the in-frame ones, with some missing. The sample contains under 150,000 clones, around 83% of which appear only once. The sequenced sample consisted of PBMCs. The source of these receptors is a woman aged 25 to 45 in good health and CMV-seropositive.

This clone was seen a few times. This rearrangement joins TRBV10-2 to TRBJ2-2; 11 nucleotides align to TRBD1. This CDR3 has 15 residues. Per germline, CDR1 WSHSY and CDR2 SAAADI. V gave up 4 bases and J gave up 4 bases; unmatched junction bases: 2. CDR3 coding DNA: TGCGCCAGCAGTGGGACAGGGGGCCCCACCGGGGAGCTGTTTTTT. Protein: CASSGTGGPTGELFF.

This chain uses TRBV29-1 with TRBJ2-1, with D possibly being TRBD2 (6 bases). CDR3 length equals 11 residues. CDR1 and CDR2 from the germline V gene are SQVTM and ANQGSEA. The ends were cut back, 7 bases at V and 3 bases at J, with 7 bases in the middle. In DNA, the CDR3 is TGCAGCGGGGACTTCTACAATGAGCAGTTCTTC. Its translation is CSGDFYNEQFF.

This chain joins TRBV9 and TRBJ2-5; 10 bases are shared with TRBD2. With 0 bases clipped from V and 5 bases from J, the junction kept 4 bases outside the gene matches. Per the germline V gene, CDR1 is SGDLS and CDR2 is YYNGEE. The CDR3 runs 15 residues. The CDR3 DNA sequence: TGTGCCAGCAGCGTAGCTAGCGGGGGTACTGAGACCCAGTACTTC. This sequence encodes CASSVASGGTETQYF.

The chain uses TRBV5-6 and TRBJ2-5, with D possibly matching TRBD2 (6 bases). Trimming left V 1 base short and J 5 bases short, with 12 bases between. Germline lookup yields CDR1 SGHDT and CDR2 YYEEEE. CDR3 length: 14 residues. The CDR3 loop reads CASSLLGGGETQYF. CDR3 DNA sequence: TGTGCCAGCAGCTTGTTAGGTGGAGGGGAGACCCAGTACTTC.

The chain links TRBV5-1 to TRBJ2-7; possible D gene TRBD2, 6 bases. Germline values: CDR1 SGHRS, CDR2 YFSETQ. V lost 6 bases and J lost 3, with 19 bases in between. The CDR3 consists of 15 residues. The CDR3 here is CASNPNPLGGYEQYF. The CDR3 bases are TGCGCCAGCAACCCGAACCCTCTGGGGGGCTACGAGCAGTACTTC. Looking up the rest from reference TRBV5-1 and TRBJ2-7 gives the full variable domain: KAGVTQTPRYLIKTRGQQVTLSCSPISGHRSVSWYQQTPGQGLQFLFEYFSETQRNKGNFPGRFSGRQFSNSRSEMNVSTLELGDSALYLCASNPNPLGGYEQYFGPGTRLTVT.

CDR3 residues: CAWTFAGAGWGGYTF. CDR3 in DNA: TGTGCCTGGACTTTCGCTGGGGCTGGGTGGGGAGGCTACACCTTC. V and J are TRBV30 and TRBJ1-2; perhaps TRBD1 as D (5 bases). V was trimmed by 4 bases and J by 8 bases, leaving 23 bases between them. CDR1 and CDR2 (germline): GTSNPN, SVGIG (reference sequence). This CDR3 contains 15 residues.

The CDR3 coding sequence is TGTGCCAGCAGCTTAATTGTGGAGGCTGGGGCACCTACAGGGCCTGGGGCCAACGTCCTGACTTTC. As protein: CASSLIVEAGAPTGPGANVLTF. The chain has TRBV13 and TRBJ2-6, with a tentative D call TRBD1 (6 bases). Trimming pared 2 bases from V and 2 bases from J, leaving 28 bases between. CDR1 is PRHDT, CDR2 FYEKMQ, per germline (reference sequence). The CDR3 runs 22 residues.

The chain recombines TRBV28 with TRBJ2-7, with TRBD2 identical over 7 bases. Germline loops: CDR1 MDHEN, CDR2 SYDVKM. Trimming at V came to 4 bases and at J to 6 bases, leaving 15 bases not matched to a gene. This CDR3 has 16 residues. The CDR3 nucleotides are TGTGCCAGCAGTTCGTTAAAAGGGACTATTCCTTCCGAGCAGTACTTC. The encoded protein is CASSSLKGTIPSEQYF.